This TCR beta chain was sequenced in a study of cytomegalovirus exposure and HLA in healthy donors. Germline lookup yields CDR1 SGHTA and CDR2 FQGTGA. Deletions cut 5 bases from V and 2 bases from J, with 15 bases between. The CDR3 sequence is 16 residues long. PCR primers comprised 60 Vbeta and 13 Jbeta primers. The table came from immunoSEQ multiplex PCR; TCRdb's copy has only in-frame clones and leaves some out. Of tens of thousands of clones listed, around 70% are singletons. Sequencing was performed on PBMCs. This sequence was found in a woman under 40 in good health and CMV-seronegative. The V gene is TRBV7-3, the J gene TRBJ2-2; D possibly corresponds to TRBD1 (5 bases). The CDR3 DNA is TGTGCCAGCAGCCTAAATCAGGGCCTCAACACCGGGGAGCTGTTTTTT. As protein: CASSLNQGLNTGELFF.